The clone carrying this TCR beta chain was seen a handful of times. Investigators sourced approximately 1.8 micrograms of genomic DNA from cryopreserved PBMCs for TCR beta libraries. TCRdb's table, derived via immunoSEQ multiplex PCR, lists solely in-frame clones and lacks some. Counted here are 250,000 to 350,000 clones, more than 70% occurring once; the ten biggest clones make up around 5.3%. The CDR3 contains 11 residues. The ends were cut back, 7 bases at V and 7 bases at J, with 11 bases in the middle. Per germline, CDR1 SEHNR and CDR2 FQNEAQ (reference sequence). This specimen comes from a study of cytotoxic CD8 clonotypes in ibrutinib-treated CLL.

The sequence was obtained from a human donor with chronic lymphocytic leukemia. The chain uses TRBV7-9 and TRBJ2-7; D is ambiguous. This specimen was PBMCs, taken at disease progression, from a patient treated with ibrutinib. CDR3 sequence (DNA): TGTGCCAGCACCCTCGAAGGGGAGCAGTACTTC. Translating it yields CASTLEGEQYF.